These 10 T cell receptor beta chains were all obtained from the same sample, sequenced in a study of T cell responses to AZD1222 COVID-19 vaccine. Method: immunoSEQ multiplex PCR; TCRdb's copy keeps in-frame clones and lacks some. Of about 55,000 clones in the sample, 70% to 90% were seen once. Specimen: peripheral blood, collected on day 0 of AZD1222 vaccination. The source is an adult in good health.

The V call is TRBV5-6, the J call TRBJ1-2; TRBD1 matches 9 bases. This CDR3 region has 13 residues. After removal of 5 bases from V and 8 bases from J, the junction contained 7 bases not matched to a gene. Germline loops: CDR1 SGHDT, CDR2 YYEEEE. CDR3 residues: CASSAGTGNGYTF. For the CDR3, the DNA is TGTGCCAGCAGTGCCGGGACAGGGAACGGCTACACCTTC.

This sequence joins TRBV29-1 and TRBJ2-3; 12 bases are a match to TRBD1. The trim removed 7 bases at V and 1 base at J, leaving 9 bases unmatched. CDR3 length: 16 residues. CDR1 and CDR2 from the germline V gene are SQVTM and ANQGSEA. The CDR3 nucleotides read TGCAGCGCCCCGGGACAGGGGGCGGGGGGCACAGATACGCAGTATTTT. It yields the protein CSAPGQGAGGTDTQYF.

The CDR3 region has the DNA TGCAGCGTTGAGAGGGATTTCTATGGCTACACCTTC. As protein: CSVERDFYGYTF. The chain combines TRBV29-1 with TRBJ1-2; unclear D gene. Trimming removed 3 bases from V and 4 bases from J, with 9 bases in between. This CDR3 is 12 amino acids long. The germline CDR1 and CDR2 sequences are SQVTM and ANQGSEA.

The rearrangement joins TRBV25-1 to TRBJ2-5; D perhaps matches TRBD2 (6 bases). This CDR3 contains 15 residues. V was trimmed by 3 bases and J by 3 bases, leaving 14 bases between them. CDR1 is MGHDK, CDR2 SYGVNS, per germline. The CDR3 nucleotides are TGTGCCAGCAGTGATGGGGGACTGACTAAAGAGACCCAGTACTTC. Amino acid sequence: CASSDGGLTKETQYF.

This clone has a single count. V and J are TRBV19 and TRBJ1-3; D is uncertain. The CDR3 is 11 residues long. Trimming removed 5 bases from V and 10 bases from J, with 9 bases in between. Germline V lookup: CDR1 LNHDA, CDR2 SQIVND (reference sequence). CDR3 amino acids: CASSQLVTIYF. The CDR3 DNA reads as TGTGCCAGTAGTCAACTTGTGACCATATATTTT.

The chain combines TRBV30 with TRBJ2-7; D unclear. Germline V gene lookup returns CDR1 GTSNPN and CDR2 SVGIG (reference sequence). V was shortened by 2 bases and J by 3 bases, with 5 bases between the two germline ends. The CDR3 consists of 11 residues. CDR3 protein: CAWSFDYEQYF. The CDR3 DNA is TGTGCCTGGAGTTTTGACTACGAGCAGTACTTC.

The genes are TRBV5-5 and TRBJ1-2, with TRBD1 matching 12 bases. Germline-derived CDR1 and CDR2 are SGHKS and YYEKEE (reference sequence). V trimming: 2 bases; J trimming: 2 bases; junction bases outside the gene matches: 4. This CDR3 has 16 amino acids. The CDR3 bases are TGTGCCAGCAGCTTTAGGGGACAGGGGGCAAACTATGGCTACACCTTC. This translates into CASSFRGQGANYGYTF.

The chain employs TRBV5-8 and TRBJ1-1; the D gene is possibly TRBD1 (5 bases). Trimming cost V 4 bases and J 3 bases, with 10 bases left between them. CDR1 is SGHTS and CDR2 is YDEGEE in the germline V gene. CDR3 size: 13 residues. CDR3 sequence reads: CASSQDIYTEAFF. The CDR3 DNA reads TGTGCCAGCAGCCAGGACATCTACACTGAAGCTTTCTTT.

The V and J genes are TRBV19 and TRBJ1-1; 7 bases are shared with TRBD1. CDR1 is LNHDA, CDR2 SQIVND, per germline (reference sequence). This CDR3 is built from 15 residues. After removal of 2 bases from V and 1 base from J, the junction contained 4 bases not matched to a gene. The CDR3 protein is CASSIPQGGNTEAFF. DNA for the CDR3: TGTGCCAGTAGTATACCCCAGGGGGGGAACACTGAAGCTTTCTTT.

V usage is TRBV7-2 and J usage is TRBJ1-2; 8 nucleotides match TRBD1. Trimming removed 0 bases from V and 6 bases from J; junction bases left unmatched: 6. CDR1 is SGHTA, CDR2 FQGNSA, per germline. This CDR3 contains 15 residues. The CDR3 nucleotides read TGTGCCAGCAGCTTAGCGCTCGGCAGGGGGCATGGCTACACCTTC. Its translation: CASSLALGRGHGYTF.